The clone carrying this T cell receptor beta chain was detected once. Assay used: immunoSEQ multiplex PCR; TCRdb lists only in-frame clones, some missing. The table includes around 35,000 clones, approximately 78% detected once. The CDR3 is made up of 16 amino acids. Germline values: CDR1 MDHEN, CDR2 SYDVKM. V lost 3 bases to trimming and J lost 7 bases; unmatched junction nucleotides: 12. These data belong to a study of T cells in narcolepsy. Study in general: Patients with NT1 or NT2 and healthy control donors were enrolled.

This TCR came from a human donor with narcolepsy. The chain has TRBV28 and TRBJ1-5, with 7 bases aligning to TRBD1. Sample: CD45RA- memory CD4+ T cells from PBMCs. The CDR3 loop reads CASSFGAGAGGQPQHF. Here the CDR3 DNA reads TGTGCCAGCAGTTTTGGCGCTGGGGCAGGGGGGCAGCCCCAGCATTTT.